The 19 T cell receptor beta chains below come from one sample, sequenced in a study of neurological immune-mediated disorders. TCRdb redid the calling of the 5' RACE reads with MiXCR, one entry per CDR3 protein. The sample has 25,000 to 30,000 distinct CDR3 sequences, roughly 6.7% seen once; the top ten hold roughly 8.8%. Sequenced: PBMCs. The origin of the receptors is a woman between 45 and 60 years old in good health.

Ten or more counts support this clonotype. CDR3 residues: CATSRVWTGSSYEQYF. The CDR3 nucleotides are TGTGCCACCAGCAGAGTGTGGACGGGGAGCTCCTACGAGCAGTACTTC. This chain connects TRBV15 to TRBJ2-7; a possible D gene is TRBD2 (5 bases). Looked up from germline, CDR1 is LNHNV and CDR2 is YYDKDF (reference sequence). This CDR3 is 16 amino acids long. V was shortened by 1 base and J by 0 bases, with 13 bases between the two germline ends.

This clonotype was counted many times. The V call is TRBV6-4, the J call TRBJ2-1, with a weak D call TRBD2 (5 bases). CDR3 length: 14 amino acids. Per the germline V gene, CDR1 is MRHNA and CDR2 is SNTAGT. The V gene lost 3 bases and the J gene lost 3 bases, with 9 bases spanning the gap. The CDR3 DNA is TGTGCCAGCAGTGAGGCGAGCGGCTACAATGAGCAGTTCTTC. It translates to CASSEASGYNEQFF.

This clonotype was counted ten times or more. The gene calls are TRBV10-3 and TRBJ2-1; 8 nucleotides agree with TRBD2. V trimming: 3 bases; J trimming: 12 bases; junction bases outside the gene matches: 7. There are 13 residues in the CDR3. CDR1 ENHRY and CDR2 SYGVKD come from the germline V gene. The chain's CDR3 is CAISEGGGLGQFF. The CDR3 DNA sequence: TGTGCCATCAGTGAAGGCGGGGGGCTCGGGCAGTTCTTC.

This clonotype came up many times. The CDR3 protein is CASSSGQGSSYNSPLHF. The CDR3 coding sequence is TGCGCCAGCAGCTCCGGACAGGGGAGCTCCTATAATTCACCCCTCCACTTT. The chain employs TRBV5-1 and TRBJ1-6, with 9 positions matching TRBD1. CDR1 SGHRS and CDR2 YFSETQ come from the germline V gene. The CDR3 loop spans 17 amino acids. The J segment lost 0 bases and the V segment lost 3 bases, leaving 4 bases of the junction unmatched.

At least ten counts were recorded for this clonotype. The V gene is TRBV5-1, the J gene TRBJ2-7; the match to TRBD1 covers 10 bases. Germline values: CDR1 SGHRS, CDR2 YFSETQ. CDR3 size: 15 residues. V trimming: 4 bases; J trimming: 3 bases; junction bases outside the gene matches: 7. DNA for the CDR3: TGCGCCAGCAGCCCGCAAAGGACAGGGGGCTACGAGCAGTACTTC. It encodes CASSPQRTGGYEQYF.

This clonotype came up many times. Here the CDR3 reads CSAYIQGRTRNQPQHF. CDR3 DNA sequence: TGCAGTGCTTATATACAGGGAAGGACGCGCAATCAGCCCCAGCATTTT. This sequence joins TRBV20-1 and TRBJ1-5, with D maybe TRBD1 (6 bases). The germline V gene encodes CDR1 DFQATT and CDR2 SNEGSKA (reference sequence). Trimming cost V 5 bases and J 2 bases, with 19 bases left between them. The CDR3 totals 16 residues.

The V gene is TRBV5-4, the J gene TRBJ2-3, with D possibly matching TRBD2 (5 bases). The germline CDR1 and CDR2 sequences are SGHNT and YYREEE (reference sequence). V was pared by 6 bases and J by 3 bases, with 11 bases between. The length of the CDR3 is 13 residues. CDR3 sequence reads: CASTPRGTDTQYF. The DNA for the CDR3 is TGTGCCAGCACCCCCCGGGGAACAGATACGCAGTATTTT. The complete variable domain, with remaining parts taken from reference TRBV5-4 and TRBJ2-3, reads ETGVTQSPTHLIKTRGQQVTLRCSSQSGHNTVSWYQQALGQGPQFIFQYYREEENGRGNFPPRFSGLQFPNYSSELNVNALELDDSALYLCASTPRGTDTQYFGPGTRLTVL.

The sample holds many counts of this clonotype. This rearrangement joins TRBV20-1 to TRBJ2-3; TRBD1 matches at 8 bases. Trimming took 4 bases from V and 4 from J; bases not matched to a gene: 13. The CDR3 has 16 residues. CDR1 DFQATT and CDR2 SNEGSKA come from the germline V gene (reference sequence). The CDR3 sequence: CSANSPGQGVPDTQYF. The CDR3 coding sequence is TGCAGTGCTAACTCACCTGGACAGGGCGTTCCAGATACGCAGTATTTT.

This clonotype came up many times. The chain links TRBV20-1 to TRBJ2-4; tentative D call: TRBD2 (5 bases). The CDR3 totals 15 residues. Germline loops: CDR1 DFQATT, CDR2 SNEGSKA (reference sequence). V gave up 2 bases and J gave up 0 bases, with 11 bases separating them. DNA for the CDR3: TGCAGTGCTAGACCGGGCGGGCTAGCCAAAAACATTCAGTACTTC. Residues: CSARPGGLAKNIQYF.

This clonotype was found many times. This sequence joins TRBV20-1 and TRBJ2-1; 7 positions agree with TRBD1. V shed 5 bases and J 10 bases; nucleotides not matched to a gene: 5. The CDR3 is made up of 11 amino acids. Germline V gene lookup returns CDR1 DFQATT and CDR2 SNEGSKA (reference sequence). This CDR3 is CSAERGHEQFF. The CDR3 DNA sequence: TGCAGTGCTGAGAGGGGGCACGAGCAGTTCTTC.

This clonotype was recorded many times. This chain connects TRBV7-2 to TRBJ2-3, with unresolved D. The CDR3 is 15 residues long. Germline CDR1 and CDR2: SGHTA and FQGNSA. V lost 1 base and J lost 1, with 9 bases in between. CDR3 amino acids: CASSLGAPGTDTQYF. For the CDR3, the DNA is TGTGCCAGCAGCTTAGGGGCACCCGGCACAGATACGCAGTATTTT.

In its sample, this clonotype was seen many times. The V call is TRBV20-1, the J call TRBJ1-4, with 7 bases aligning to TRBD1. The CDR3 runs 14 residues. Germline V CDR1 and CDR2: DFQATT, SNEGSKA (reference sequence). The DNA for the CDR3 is TGCACCGCTAGAGGGGGAGGGGGCGCTGAAAAACTGTTTTTT. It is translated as CTARGGGGAEKLFF.

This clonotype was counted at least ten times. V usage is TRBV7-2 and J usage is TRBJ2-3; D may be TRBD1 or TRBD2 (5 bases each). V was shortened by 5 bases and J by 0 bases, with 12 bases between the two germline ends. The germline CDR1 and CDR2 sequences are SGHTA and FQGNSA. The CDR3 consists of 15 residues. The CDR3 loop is CASSPRGASTDTQYF. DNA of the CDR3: TGTGCCAGCAGCCCCCGAGGGGCTAGCACAGATACGCAGTATTTT. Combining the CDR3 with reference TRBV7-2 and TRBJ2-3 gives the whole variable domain GAGVSQSPSNKVTEKGKDVELRCDPISGHTALYWYRQSLGQGLEFLIYFQGNSAPDKSGLPSDRFSAERTGGSVSTLTIQRTQQEDSAVYLCASSPRGASTDTQYFGPGTRLTVL.

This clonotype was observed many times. The CDR3 protein is CASSADRSSYNSPLHF. The CDR3 coding sequence is TGTGCCAGCAGCGCAGACCGAAGCTCCTATAATTCACCCCTCCACTTT. The gene calls are TRBV14 and TRBJ1-6, with no clear D. The CDR3 runs 16 residues. Germline CDR1 is SGHDN and CDR2 is FVKESK. Trimming removed 5 bases from V and 0 bases from J, with 11 bases in between.

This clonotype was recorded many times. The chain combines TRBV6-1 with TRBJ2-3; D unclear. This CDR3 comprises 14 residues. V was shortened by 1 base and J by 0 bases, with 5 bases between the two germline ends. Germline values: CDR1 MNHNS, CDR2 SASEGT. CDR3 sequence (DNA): TGTGCCAGCAGTGAAGACAAGAGCACAGATACGCAGTATTTT. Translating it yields CASSEDKSTDTQYF.

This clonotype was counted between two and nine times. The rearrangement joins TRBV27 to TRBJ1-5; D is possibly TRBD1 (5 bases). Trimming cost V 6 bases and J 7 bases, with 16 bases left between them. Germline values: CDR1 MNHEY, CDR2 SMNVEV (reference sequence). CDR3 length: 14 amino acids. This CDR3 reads CASRTRLEGQPQHF. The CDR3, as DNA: TGTGCCAGCAGGACCCGGCTCGAGGGGCAGCCCCAGCATTTT.

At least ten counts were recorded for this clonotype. Here the CDR3 DNA reads TGCAGTGCTCCGCCGACAGGGTCTGGCAATCAGCCCCAGCATTTT. Its translation: CSAPPTGSGNQPQHF. The chain combines TRBV20-1 with TRBJ1-5, with 7 bases lining up with TRBD1. V lost 5 bases to trimming and J lost 2 bases; unmatched junction nucleotides: 9. The CDR3 spans 15 residues. Germline-derived CDR1 and CDR2 are DFQATT and SNEGSKA (reference sequence).

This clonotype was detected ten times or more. CDR3 in DNA: TGTGCCAGCAGTTACGCGGGCTATGGCTACACCTTC. This translates into CASSYAGYGYTF. The chain has TRBV6-5 and TRBJ1-2; D unclear. Germline values: CDR1 MNHEY, CDR2 SVGAGI. The V end was cut by 2 bases, the J end by 4 bases, with 5 bases between. The CDR3 has 12 amino acids.

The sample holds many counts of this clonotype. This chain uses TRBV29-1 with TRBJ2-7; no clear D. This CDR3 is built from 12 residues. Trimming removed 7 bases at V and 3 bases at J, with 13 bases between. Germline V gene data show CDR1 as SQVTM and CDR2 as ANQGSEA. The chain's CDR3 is CSAGPFFYEQYF. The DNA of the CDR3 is TGCAGCGCTGGCCCCTTTTTCTACGAGCAGTACTTC.